The 31 T cell receptor beta chains below were found in one sample sequenced in a study of cytomegalovirus exposure and HLA in healthy donors. Primers for the PCR totalled 60 Vbeta and 13 Jbeta. The table came from immunoSEQ multiplex PCR; TCRdb's copy has only in-frame clones and leaves some out. The top ten clones hold about 3.4% of a sample with approximately 170,000 clones, over 70% of them seen once. Sequencing was performed on PBMCs. Receptors originate from a female donor in good health and CMV-seronegative.

The chain uses TRBV15 and TRBJ1-2; tentative D call: TRBD1 (5 bases). Trimming pared 9 bases from V and 3 bases from J, leaving 20 bases between. The germline V gene has CDR1 LNHNV and CDR2 YYDKDF (reference sequence). This CDR3 spans 15 amino acids. CDR3 sequence (DNA): TGTGCCACTTCGAGGAGGGGAGAGGGTTACTATGGCTACACCTTC. It specifies CATSRRGEGYYGYTF.

The chain carries TRBV4-1 and TRBJ2-5; 7 positions match TRBD2. The CDR3 extends over 12 amino acids. Looked up from germline, CDR1 is MGHRA and CDR2 is YSYEKL. V shed 4 bases and J 5 bases; nucleotides not matched to a gene: 1. CDR3 protein: CASSPGGETQYF. The CDR3 DNA reads as TGCGCCAGCAGCCCCGGGGGGGAGACCCAGTACTTC.

The CDR3 reads CARMTSGRALSEQFF. The CDR3 DNA reads TGCGCCCGAATGACTAGCGGGAGGGCCCTATCTGAGCAGTTCTTC. This chain uses TRBV5-1 with TRBJ2-1; 14 bases align to TRBD2. Germline-derived CDR1 and CDR2 are SGHRS and YFSETQ. Trimming at V came to 10 bases and at J to 9 bases, leaving 12 bases not matched to a gene. This CDR3 has 15 residues.

The gene calls are TRBV19 and TRBJ2-7, with TRBD1 matching over 7 bases. The germline V gene encodes CDR1 LNHDA and CDR2 SQIVND (reference sequence). V lost 6 bases, J lost 3 bases, and 17 bases stayed unmatched. The CDR3 runs to 17 residues. DNA for the CDR3: TGTGCCAGTAGCCAGCCCCTCTCGGACAGGCATTTCTACGAGCAGTACTTC. Amino acid sequence: CASSQPLSDRHFYEQYF.

The rearrangement joins TRBV7-9 to TRBJ2-5; TRBD1 agrees at 10 bases. The V gene end was trimmed by 5 bases and the J gene end by 0 bases; junction bases not matched to a gene: 3. This CDR3 comprises 15 residues. Germline V gene data show CDR1 as SEHNR and CDR2 as FQNEAQ (reference sequence). The CDR3 reads CASSRGQGYQETQYF. CDR3 in DNA: TGTGCCAGCAGCCGGGGACAGGGGTACCAAGAGACCCAGTACTTC. Complete variable domain (other parts from reference TRBV7-9 and TRBJ2-5): DTGVSQNPRHKITKRGQNVTFRCDPISEHNRLYWYRQTLGQGPEFLTYFQNEAQLEKSRLLSDRFSAERPKGSFSTLEIQRTEQGDSAMYLCASSRGQGYQETQYFGPGTRLLVL.

The genes are TRBV6-1 and TRBJ2-7, with D perhaps TRBD1 (6 bases). Trimming removed 1 base from V and 2 bases from J, with 15 bases in between. Germline V gives CDR1 MNHNS, CDR2 SASEGT. The CDR3 has 16 amino acids. CDR3 protein: CASSEVTAGATYEQYF. The CDR3 DNA reads as TGTGCCAGCAGTGAAGTAACGGCAGGGGCTACCTACGAGCAGTACTTC.

CDR3 in amino acids: CASNADREAGGYTF. Written as DNA, the CDR3 is TGTGCCAGCAACGCGGACAGGGAGGCAGGAGGCTACACCTTC. V usage is TRBV6-6 and J usage is TRBJ1-2, with 8 bases identical to TRBD1. The germline V gene encodes CDR1 MNHNY and CDR2 SVGAGI (reference sequence). This CDR3 contains 14 residues. V dropped 7 bases and J dropped 8; count of bases not matched to a gene: 12.

V is TRBV13 and J is TRBJ1-1; possibly TRBD1 for D (6 bases). This CDR3 is 15 amino acids long. Germline V gene data show CDR1 as PRHDT and CDR2 as FYEKMQ (reference sequence). V was pared by 5 bases and J by 2 bases, with 15 bases between. The CDR3 here is CASSVAGTLNTEAFF. The CDR3 DNA follows: TGTGCCAGCAGCGTTGCCGGGACACTAAACACTGAAGCTTTCTTT.

The gene calls are TRBV4-3 and TRBJ1-1; D is uncertain. The CDR3 is 16 residues long. With 1 base removed from V and 0 bases from J, the gap between germline ends came to 12 bases. Looked up from germline, CDR1 is LGHNA and CDR2 is YSLEER. The CDR3 loop reads CASSQAEGPMNTEAFF. Written as DNA, the CDR3 is TGCGCCAGCAGCCAAGCAGAGGGCCCCATGAACACTGAAGCTTTCTTT.

J is TRBJ1-1 and V is TRBV15, with 7 bases identical to TRBD1. V lost 1 base and J lost 8; bases outside the gene matches: 10. Germline CDR1 is LNHNV and CDR2 is YYDKDF (reference sequence). This CDR3 comprises 15 residues. CDR3 sequence (DNA): TGTGCCACCAGCAGAGTCGACAGGGACAGCGGGGAAGCTTTCTTT. Its translation is CATSRVDRDSGEAFF.

V usage is TRBV5-6 and J usage is TRBJ1-2; perhaps TRBD1 as D (6 bases). CDR1 SGHDT and CDR2 YYEEEE come from the germline V gene. Trimming cost V 3 bases and J 4 bases, with 13 bases left between them. The CDR3 is made up of 14 amino acids. The CDR3 coding sequence is TGTGCCAGCAGCTCACTTGACAGGAGCTATGGCTACACCTTC. Translated, it gives CASSSLDRSYGYTF.

The V and J genes are TRBV7-2 and TRBJ2-2; 12 bases are shared with TRBD2. V shed 5 bases and J 7 bases; nucleotides not matched to a gene: 11. The CDR3 length is 17 residues. In germline, CDR1 is SGHTA, CDR2 FQGNSA. CDR3 bases: TGTGCCAGCAGCCCTTCACTAGCGGGGGGCCGCAACGGGGAGCTGTTTTTT. This translates into CASSPSLAGGRNGELFF.

The chain employs TRBV11-2 and TRBJ1-2; 10 bases match TRBD1. Germline trimming cut 6 bases from V and 4 bases from J; bases unmatched to any gene: 8. Germline V lookup: CDR1 SGHAT, CDR2 FQNNGV. This CDR3 is built from 15 residues. The CDR3 DNA reads TGTGCCAGCAGTTTGACAGGGGGCTACTCCTATGGCTACACCTTC. As protein: CASSLTGGYSYGYTF.

J is TRBJ1-6 and V is TRBV6-5, with D tentatively TRBD1 (6 bases). V was trimmed by 7 bases and J by 9 bases, leaving 16 bases between them. The CDR3 extends over 14 amino acids. CDR1 is MNHEY, CDR2 SVGAGI, per germline. CDR3 in DNA: TGTGCCAGCACCTCCTCGGGGGGCGGTTCACCCCTCCACTTT. This gives the protein CASTSSGGGSPLHF.

The chain recombines TRBV11-2 with TRBJ2-1, with D perhaps TRBD1 (6 bases). Per germline, CDR1 SGHAT and CDR2 FQNNGV. Trimming took 5 bases from V and 10 from J, leaving 12 bases between them. The CDR3 runs to 12 residues. CDR3 loop: CASSGGRLEQFF. The CDR3 DNA reads TGTGCCAGCAGCGGGGGCCGATTAGAGCAGTTCTTC.

V is TRBV25-1 and J is TRBJ1-1; the match to TRBD1 covers 8 bases. V was pared by 2 bases and J by 4 bases, with 12 bases of the junction left unmatched. The germline CDR1 and CDR2 sequences are MGHDK and SYGVNS. The CDR3 spans 17 residues. The CDR3 spells CASSELSLGQGGTEAFF. The CDR3 DNA follows: TGTGCCAGCAGTGAACTCAGTCTCGGACAGGGAGGCACTGAAGCTTTCTTT.

The rearrangement joins TRBV4-1 to TRBJ1-2, with D possibly being TRBD1 (5 bases). Germline-derived CDR1 and CDR2 are MGHRA and YSYEKL. V was pared by 1 base and J by 8 bases, with 14 bases between. The CDR3 is made up of 14 amino acids. The CDR3 DNA reads as TGCGCCAGCAGCCAAGTCGGCAGGGAAAGCGGCTACACCTTC. Protein: CASSQVGRESGYTF.

This clone is a singleton in its sample. The chain has TRBV27 and TRBJ1-4; 11 bases match TRBD1. The CDR3 covers 14 residues. The V gene end was trimmed by 3 bases and the J gene end by 9 bases; junction bases not matched to a gene: 3. Germline V CDR1 and CDR2: MNHEY, SMNVEV (reference sequence). CDR3 sequence reads: CASSFGQGAKKLFF. The CDR3 DNA reads TGTGCCAGCAGTTTTGGACAGGGGGCGAAAAAACTGTTTTTT.

J is TRBJ1-1 and V is TRBV5-4, with 7 bases fitting TRBD1. Trimming at V came to 2 bases and at J to 4 bases, leaving 8 bases not matched to a gene. Per germline, CDR1 SGHNT and CDR2 YYREEE (reference sequence). The CDR3 is 15 residues long. DNA for the CDR3: TGTGCCAGCAGCTTTCTGGACAGGAGAAGCACTGAAGCTTTCTTT. Protein sequence: CASSFLDRRSTEAFF.

This clone was seen once. The chain employs TRBV15 and TRBJ1-1; 7 positions agree with TRBD1. V gave up 7 bases and J gave up 5 bases; unmatched junction bases: 10. The V gene's germline CDR1 is LNHNV and CDR2 YYDKDF (reference sequence). The CDR3 has 14 residues. The CDR3 reads CATKSSGGMTEAFF. CDR3 DNA sequence: TGTGCCACCAAAAGCTCAGGGGGAATGACTGAAGCTTTCTTT.

In its sample, this clone ranks as medium-sized. The chain couples TRBV19 to TRBJ2-1; D is perhaps TRBD2 (5 bases). CDR3 length equals 14 residues. CDR1 is LNHDA and CDR2 is SQIVND in the germline V gene (reference sequence). Between the trimmed V and J ends, which lost 3 bases and 2 bases, there was a span of 8 bases. The CDR3 loop is CASSIVGAYNEQFF. The CDR3 DNA is TGTGCCAGTAGTATTGTGGGAGCCTACAATGAGCAGTTCTTC.

The CDR3 region is CASSQADTGELFF. The CDR3 DNA is TGTGCCAGCAGCCAAGCCGACACCGGGGAGCTGTTTTTT. The chain joins TRBV2 to TRBJ2-2; unclear D gene. The CDR3 is 13 residues long. Deletions cut 6 bases from V and 3 bases from J, with 8 bases between. The germline CDR1 and CDR2 sequences are SNHLY and FYNNEI.

CDR3 amino acids: CASSERTGAHEQYF. The DNA of the CDR3 is TGTGCCAGCAGTGAAAGGACAGGGGCCCACGAGCAGTACTTC. V and J are TRBV6-1 and TRBJ2-7; 9 bases fit TRBD1. Trimming cost V 2 bases and J 5 bases; bases outside gene matches: 4. CDR1 and CDR2 (germline): MNHNS, SASEGT. This CDR3 has 14 residues.

The rearrangement joins TRBV4-2 to TRBJ2-7; weak D call: TRBD2 (6 bases). The CDR3 spans 15 residues. Trimming pared 4 bases from V and 1 base from J, leaving 14 bases between. The germline V gene encodes CDR1 LGHNA and CDR2 YNFKEQ. The CDR3 reads CASSPGEGTSYEQYF. CDR3 bases: TGTGCCAGCAGCCCAGGCGAAGGGACTTCCTACGAGCAGTACTTC.

This clone came up a few times. The CDR3 DNA sequence: TGCGCCAGCAGCCAAGAAAAGGGGCTGGGCACTGAAGCTTTCTTT. Protein: CASSQEKGLGTEAFF. The chain employs TRBV4-3 and TRBJ1-1, with a weak D call TRBD1 (5 bases). The germline V and J ends were trimmed by 0 bases and 4 bases, with 12 bases remaining between them. The CDR3 is 15 residues long. Germline values: CDR1 LGHNA, CDR2 YSLEER.

CDR3 loop: CASSVGGGSGYTF. The CDR3, as DNA: TGTGCCAGCAGCGTAGGGGGGGGAAGTGGCTACACCTTC. This chain uses TRBV9 with TRBJ1-2; possibly TRBD1 for D (5 bases). Deletions cut 0 bases from V and 7 bases from J, with 10 bases between. CDR1 is SGDLS and CDR2 is YYNGEE in the germline V gene. The CDR3 is made up of 13 amino acids.

This chain uses TRBV7-3 with TRBJ2-5; 9 bases map to TRBD2. V lost 1 base to trimming and J lost 4 bases; unmatched junction nucleotides: 7. The germline V gene encodes CDR1 SGHTA and CDR2 FQGTGA. CDR3 length: 16 amino acids. As DNA, the CDR3 is TGTGCCAGCAGCTTAAATCCTAGCGGGAACGGAGAGACCCAGTACTTC. Translated: CASSLNPSGNGETQYF.

This rearrangement joins TRBV11-2 to TRBJ2-1; 7 bases match TRBD2. J lost 2 bases, V lost 0 bases, and 1 base had no gene match. CDR1 is SGHAT, CDR2 FQNNGV, per germline. This CDR3 has 15 amino acids. In DNA, the CDR3 is TGTGCCAGCAGCTTAGACGGGAGGACCTACAATGAGCAGTTCTTC. Its protein product is CASSLDGRTYNEQFF.

The gene calls are TRBV19 and TRBJ2-7; 7 nucleotides agree with TRBD1. This CDR3 is 14 amino acids long. Unmatched junction bases numbered 6, after V lost 4 bases and J lost 3 bases. Germline V gene data show CDR1 as LNHDA and CDR2 as SQIVND (reference sequence). The CDR3 spells CASSTGTVHYEQYF. As DNA, the CDR3 is TGTGCCAGTAGTACGGGGACAGTCCACTACGAGCAGTACTTC.

The CDR3: CASSLDPGQGADTIYF. DNA of the CDR3: TGCGCCAGCAGCTTGGACCCGGGACAGGGGGCGGACACCATATATTTT. The chain joins TRBV5-1 to TRBJ1-3, with TRBD1 matching 12 bases. The germline V gene encodes CDR1 SGHRS and CDR2 YFSETQ. The CDR3 runs to 16 residues. V lost 0 bases to trimming and J lost 8 bases; unmatched junction nucleotides: 6.

The genes are TRBV6-5 and TRBJ2-1, with TRBD2 as a possible D gene (7 bases). CDR3 length equals 15 residues. V was cut by 3 bases and J by 7 bases, with 16 bases left in between. Germline CDR1 is MNHEY and CDR2 is SVGAGI. The CDR3 sequence: CASSYPRGGNNEQFF. The CDR3 nucleotides are TGTGCCAGCAGTTATCCCAGGGGAGGGAATAATGAGCAGTTCTTC.